The 21 T cell receptor beta chains listed next were all sequenced from one sample in a study of shared clonotypes between healthy human individuals. TCRdb's copy holds only in-frame clones and misses some; the assay was immunoSEQ multiplex PCR. Of some 2 million clones listed, approximately 95% are singletons. CD45RO-negative cells were positively selected for CCR7, leaving out terminally differentiated effector memory CD45RA+ cells. Specimen: naive CD8+ T cells sorted from blood. These receptors came from a man younger than 35 in good health.

This chain connects TRBV6-6 to TRBJ1-1; D gene ambiguous. Germline CDR1 MNHNY, CDR2 SVGAGI (reference sequence). Trimming left V 2 bases short and J 8 bases short, with 9 bases between. This CDR3 spans 12 amino acids. The CDR3 coding sequence is TGTGCCAGCAGTTACGGGGTTCCGGAAGCTTTCTTT. Protein product: CASSYGVPEAFF.

V and J are TRBV27 and TRBJ1-5; 8 bases fit TRBD1. Per germline, CDR1 MNHEY and CDR2 SMNVEV (reference sequence). This CDR3 comprises 16 residues. V gave up 8 bases and J gave up 6 bases; unmatched junction bases: 15. The CDR3 region is CASGHKGGQGVQPQHF. The DNA for the CDR3 is TGTGCCAGCGGTCACAAAGGAGGACAGGGAGTTCAGCCCCAGCATTTT.

The count of this clone is one. The V and J genes are TRBV6-1 and TRBJ2-5; D possibly corresponds to TRBD2 (6 bases). V lost 2 bases and J lost 5, with 12 bases in between. The CDR3 loop spans 14 amino acids. The germline V gene encodes CDR1 MNHNS and CDR2 SASEGT. The CDR3 protein is CASSEFGRSETQYF. CDR3 nucleotides: TGTGCCAGCAGTGAATTCGGGAGATCTGAGACCCAGTACTTC.

This clone was counted only a few times. The sample holds other DNA sequences that translate to the same CDR3. The rearrangement links TRBV5-1 to TRBJ1-2, with TRBD1 matching 10 bases. V lost 4 bases and J lost 6; bases outside the gene matches: 3. CDR3 length: 13 residues. Germline-derived CDR1 and CDR2 are SGHRS and YFSETQ. The CDR3 region is CASSIGQGDGYTF. CDR3 bases: TGCGCCAGCAGCATCGGACAGGGGGATGGCTACACCTTC.

This clone has just a few counts. DNA for the CDR3: TGTGCCACCGGGGGGACAGAGTCCTACGAGCAGTACTTC. Encoded protein: CATGGTESYEQYF. V gene TRBV15 combines with J gene TRBJ2-7, with D maybe TRBD1 (7 bases). The CDR3 consists of 13 residues. V lost 8 bases, J lost 1 base, and 12 bases lay in between. CDR1 is LNHNV and CDR2 is YYDKDF in the germline V gene (reference sequence).

This clone appeared once. The rearrangement uses TRBV6-6 and TRBJ2-2; D not resolved. The V and J ends lost 3 bases and 0 bases respectively, with 11 bases between them. This CDR3 has 16 amino acids. Germline V gene sequence: CDR1 MNHNY, CDR2 SVGAGI (reference sequence). In nucleotides, the CDR3 is TGTGCCAGCAGTTATTCGCGCCAGGCGAACACCGGGGAGCTGTTTTTT. This codes for CASSYSRQANTGELFF.

In this sample, this clone turned up once. The chain couples TRBV7-3 to TRBJ2-3, with 11 bases identical to TRBD2. CDR3 length equals 15 residues. The J segment lost 4 bases and the V segment lost 6 bases, leaving 6 bases of the junction unmatched. CDR1 is SGHTA, CDR2 FQGTGA, per germline. The CDR3 loop reads CASSLAGGYSDTQYF. The DNA of the CDR3 is TGTGCCAGCAGTCTAGCGGGGGGCTACTCAGATACGCAGTATTTT.

About this clone: This specimen includes other DNA sequences encoding the same CDR3. The chain couples TRBV10-3 to TRBJ2-1; D is unresolved. Germline CDR1 reads ENHRY; CDR2 reads SYGVKD. This CDR3 has 12 amino acids. Trimming pared 0 bases from V and 6 bases from J, leaving 3 bases between. For the CDR3, the DNA is TGTGCCATCAGTGAGTCAGGCAATGAGCAGTTCTTC. Translation gives CAISESGNEQFF.

A remark on this clone: Mismatch with germline at one junction end may stem from a read error. The rearrangement links TRBV7-7 to TRBJ2-5, with 11 bases identical to TRBD1. Per germline, CDR1 SSHAT and CDR2 FNYEAQ (reference sequence). The CDR3 length is 13 residues. In nucleotides, the CDR3 is TGTGCTAGCAGTAGGACAGGGGGCGAGACCCAGTACTTC. Translating gives CASSRTGGETQYF.

The chain uses TRBV29-1 and TRBJ2-1, with D perhaps matching TRBD1 (6 bases). The CDR3 has 13 amino acids. Per the germline V gene, CDR1 is SQVTM and CDR2 is ANQGSEA. V shed 7 bases and J shed 2 bases, with 12 bases lying between them. The CDR3 protein is CSGGHPTYNEQFF. Written as DNA, the CDR3 is TGCAGCGGGGGACACCCAACCTACAATGAGCAGTTCTTC.

Remarks on this clone: Other DNA sequences of this sample code for an identical CDR3. The V call is TRBV11-2, the J call TRBJ1-1; D gene ambiguous. There are 14 residues in the CDR3. Trimming left V 3 bases short and J 0 bases short, with 8 bases between. Germline V gives CDR1 SGHAT, CDR2 FQNNGV. In nucleotides, the CDR3 is TGTGCCAGCAGCTTGGAGGGTTTGAACACTGAAGCTTTCTTT. The encoded protein is CASSLEGLNTEAFF.

The V and J genes are TRBV6-1 and TRBJ1-4; TRBD1 might be the D (5 bases). V dropped 1 base and J dropped 4 bases, with 19 bases sitting between them. CDR3 size: 18 residues. Germline CDR1 is MNHNS and CDR2 is SASEGT. CDR3 sequence: CASSEGQRGREGNEKLFF. CDR3 DNA: TGTGCCAGCAGTGAAGGGCAGCGGGGGAGGGAGGGTAATGAAAAACTGTTTTTT.

The chain couples TRBV27 to TRBJ1-1, with TRBD1 as a possible D gene (6 bases). The CDR3 is 15 residues long. V lost 5 bases and J lost 7, with 20 bases in between. Looked up from germline, CDR1 is MNHEY and CDR2 is SMNVEV (reference sequence). This CDR3 is CASSPRGTLWDEAFF. The CDR3 DNA sequence: TGTGCCAGCAGTCCCAGAGGGACACTCTGGGATGAAGCTTTCTTT.

CDR3 sequence: CSVIRGGEQYF. The CDR3 DNA reads as TGCAGCGTAATTCGAGGCGGCGAGCAGTACTTC. The V and J genes are TRBV29-1 and TRBJ2-7; no definite D call. V was cut by 6 bases and J by 6 bases, with 12 bases left in between. This CDR3 comprises 11 residues. Germline CDR1 and CDR2: SQVTM and ANQGSEA.

V is TRBV7-9 and J is TRBJ1-2, with no clear D. In germline, CDR1 is SEHNR, CDR2 FQNEAQ (reference sequence). The V and J ends lost 4 bases and 4 bases respectively, with 13 bases between them. The CDR3 sequence is 14 residues long. The DNA for the CDR3 is TGTGCCAGCAGCTCGGCGGGAGTGCCCTATGGCTACACCTTC. Its protein product is CASSSAGVPYGYTF. Drawing the rest from reference TRBV7-9 and TRBJ1-2, the complete variable domain is DTGVSQNPRHKITKRGQNVTFRCDPISEHNRLYWYRQTLGQGPEFLTYFQNEAQLEKSRLLSDRFSAERPKGSFSTLEIQRTEQGDSAMYLCASSSAGVPYGYTFGSGTRLTVV.

J is TRBJ2-7 and V is TRBV4-3, with D perhaps matching TRBD1 or TRBD2 (6 bases each). Germline V gene lookup returns CDR1 LGHNA and CDR2 YSLEER. The CDR3 consists of 15 residues. V was cut by 0 bases and J by 5 bases, with 14 bases left in between. The CDR3 loop is CASSQDRGPAHEQYF. For the CDR3, the DNA is TGCGCCAGCAGCCAAGATCGGGGGCCGGCTCACGAGCAGTACTTC.

The chain couples TRBV6-5 to TRBJ2-2; no firm D call. CDR3 length: 15 residues. Trimming took 4 bases from V and 4 from J, leaving 13 bases between them. Germline CDR1 is MNHEY and CDR2 is SVGAGI. CDR3 amino acids: CASSFDGNPTGELFF. CDR3 DNA: TGTGCCAGCAGTTTTGACGGAAACCCCACCGGGGAGCTGTTTTTT.

The V call is TRBV6-5, the J call TRBJ2-2; no clear D gene. This CDR3 is built from 13 residues. Germline CDR1 and CDR2: MNHEY and SVGAGI. V was pared by 5 bases and J by 6 bases, with 10 bases between. DNA of the CDR3: TGTGCCAGCAGTAGCCTCAACGCCGGGGAGCTGTTTTTT. It codes for CASSSLNAGELFF.

V and J are TRBV16 and TRBJ1-5, with no clear D. Germline CDR1 reads KGHSY; CDR2 reads FQNENV. Trimming pared 0 bases from V and 7 bases from J, leaving 4 bases between. The CDR3 length is 12 residues. In nucleotides, the CDR3 is TGTGCCAGCAGCCAATCATTCCAGCCCCAGCATTTT. Its translation is CASSQSFQPQHF.

A remark on this clone: The sample contains more than one DNA sequence encoding this CDR3. J is TRBJ1-6 and V is TRBV28, with unresolved D. V dropped 8 bases and J dropped 4 bases, with 9 bases sitting between them. The CDR3 is 13 amino acids. CDR1 and CDR2 (germline): MDHEN, SYDVKM. The CDR3 sequence: CASRDDYNSPLHF. The CDR3 region has the DNA TGTGCCAGCCGAGATGATTATAATTCACCCCTCCACTTT.

The chain combines TRBV6-1 with TRBJ2-5, with D possibly matching TRBD1 (5 bases). Trimming took off 2 bases at V and 5 bases at J, with 9 bases between the two ends. CDR1 and CDR2 from the germline V gene are MNHNS and SASEGT. This CDR3 has 13 amino acids. CDR3 DNA: TGTGCCAGCAGTGAACCAGGGTGGGAGACCCAGTACTTC. As protein: CASSEPGWETQYF.